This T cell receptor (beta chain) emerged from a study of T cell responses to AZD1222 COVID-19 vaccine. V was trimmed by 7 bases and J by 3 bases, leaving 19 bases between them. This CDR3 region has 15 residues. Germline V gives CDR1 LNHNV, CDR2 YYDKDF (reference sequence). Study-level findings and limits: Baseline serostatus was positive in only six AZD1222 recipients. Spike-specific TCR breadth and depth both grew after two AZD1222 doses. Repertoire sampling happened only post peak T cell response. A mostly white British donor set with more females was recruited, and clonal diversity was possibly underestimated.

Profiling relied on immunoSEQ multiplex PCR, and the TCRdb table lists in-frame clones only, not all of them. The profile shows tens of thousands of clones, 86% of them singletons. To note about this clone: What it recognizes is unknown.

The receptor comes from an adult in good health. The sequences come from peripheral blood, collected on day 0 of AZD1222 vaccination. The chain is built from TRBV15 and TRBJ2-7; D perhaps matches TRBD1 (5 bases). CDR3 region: CATTAGPTQDYEQYF. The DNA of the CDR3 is TGTGCCACCACCGCCGGCCCCACACAGGACTACGAGCAGTACTTC.